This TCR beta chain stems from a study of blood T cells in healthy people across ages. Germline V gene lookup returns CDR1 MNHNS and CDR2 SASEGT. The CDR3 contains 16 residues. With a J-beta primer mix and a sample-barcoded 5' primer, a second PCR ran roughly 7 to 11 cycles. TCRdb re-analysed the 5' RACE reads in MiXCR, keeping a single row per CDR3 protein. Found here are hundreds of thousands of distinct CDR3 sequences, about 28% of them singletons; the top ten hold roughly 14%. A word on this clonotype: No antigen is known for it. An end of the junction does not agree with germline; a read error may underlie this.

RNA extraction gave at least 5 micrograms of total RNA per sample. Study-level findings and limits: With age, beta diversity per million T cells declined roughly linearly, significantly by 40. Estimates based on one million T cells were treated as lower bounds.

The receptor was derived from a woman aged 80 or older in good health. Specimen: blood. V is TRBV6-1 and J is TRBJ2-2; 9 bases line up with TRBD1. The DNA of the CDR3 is TGTGCCAGCAGTGAAACACACAGGGGGCGCACCGGGGAGCGGTTTTTT. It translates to CASSETHRGRTGERFF.